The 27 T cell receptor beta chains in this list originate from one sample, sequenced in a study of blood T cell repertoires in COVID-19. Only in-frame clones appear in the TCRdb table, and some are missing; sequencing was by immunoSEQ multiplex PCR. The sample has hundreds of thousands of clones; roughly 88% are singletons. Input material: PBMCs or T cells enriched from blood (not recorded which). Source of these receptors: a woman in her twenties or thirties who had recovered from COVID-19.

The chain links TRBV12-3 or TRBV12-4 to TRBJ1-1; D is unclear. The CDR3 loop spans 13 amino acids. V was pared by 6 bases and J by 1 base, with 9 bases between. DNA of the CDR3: TGTGCCAGCAGCCCGACACCGAACACTGAAGCTTTCTTT. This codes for CASSPTPNTEAFF.

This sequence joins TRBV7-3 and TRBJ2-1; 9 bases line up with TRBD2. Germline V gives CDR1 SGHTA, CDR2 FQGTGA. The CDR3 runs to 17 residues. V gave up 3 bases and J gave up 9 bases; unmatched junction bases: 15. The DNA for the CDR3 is TGTGCCAGCAGCTTCCTCGGTGGTAGCGGGAGAAGGGGTGAGCAGTTCTTC. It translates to CASSFLGGSGRRGEQFF.

DNA for the CDR3: TGTGCCAGCAGTCCATCCCGGTTGCGGGACAGGGCATTTCACTATGGCTACACCTTC. Protein sequence: CASSPSRLRDRAFHYGYTF. The V and J genes are TRBV28 and TRBJ1-2; 9 bases are a match to TRBD1. Trimming at V came to 5 bases and at J to 3 bases, leaving 19 bases not matched to a gene. The CDR3 loop spans 19 amino acids. Germline CDR1 and CDR2: MDHEN and SYDVKM.

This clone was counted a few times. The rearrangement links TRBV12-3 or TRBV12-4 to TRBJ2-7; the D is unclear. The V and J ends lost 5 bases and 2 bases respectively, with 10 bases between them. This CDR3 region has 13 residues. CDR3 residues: CASSDSKAYEQYF. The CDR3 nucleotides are TGTGCCAGCAGTGACTCCAAGGCCTACGAGCAGTACTTC.

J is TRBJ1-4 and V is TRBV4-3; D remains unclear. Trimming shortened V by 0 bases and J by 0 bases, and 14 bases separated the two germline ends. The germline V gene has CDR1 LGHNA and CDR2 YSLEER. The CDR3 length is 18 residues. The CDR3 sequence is CASSQENLWSSTNEKLFF. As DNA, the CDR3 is TGCGCCAGCAGCCAAGAAAACCTTTGGAGCTCAACTAATGAAAAACTGTTTTTT.

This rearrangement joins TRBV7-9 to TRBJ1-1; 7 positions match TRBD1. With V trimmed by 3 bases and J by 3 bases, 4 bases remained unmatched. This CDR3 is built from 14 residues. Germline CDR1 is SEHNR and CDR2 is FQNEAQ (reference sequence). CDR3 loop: CASSFRQGDTEAFF. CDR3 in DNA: TGTGCCAGCAGCTTTAGGCAGGGGGACACTGAAGCTTTCTTT. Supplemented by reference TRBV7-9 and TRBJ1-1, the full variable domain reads DTGVSQNPRHKITKRGQNVTFRCDPISEHNRLYWYRQTLGQGPEFLTYFQNEAQLEKSRLLSDRFSAERPKGSFSTLEIQRTEQGDSAMYLCASSFRQGDTEAFFGQGTRLTVV.

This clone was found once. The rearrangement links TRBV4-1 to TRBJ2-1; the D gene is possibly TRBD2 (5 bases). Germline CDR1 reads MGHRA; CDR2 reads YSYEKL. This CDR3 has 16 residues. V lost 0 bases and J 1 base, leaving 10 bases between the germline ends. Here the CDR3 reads CASSQENRLSYNEQFF. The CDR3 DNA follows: TGCGCCAGCAGCCAAGAAAATCGACTATCCTACAATGAGCAGTTCTTC.

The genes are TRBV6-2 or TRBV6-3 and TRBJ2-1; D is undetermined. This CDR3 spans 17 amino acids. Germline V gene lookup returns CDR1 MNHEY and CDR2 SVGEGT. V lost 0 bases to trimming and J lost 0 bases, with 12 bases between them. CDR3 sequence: CASSYSKAGSSYNEQFF. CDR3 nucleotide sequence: TGTGCCAGCAGTTACTCGAAGGCAGGAAGCTCCTACAATGAGCAGTTCTTC.

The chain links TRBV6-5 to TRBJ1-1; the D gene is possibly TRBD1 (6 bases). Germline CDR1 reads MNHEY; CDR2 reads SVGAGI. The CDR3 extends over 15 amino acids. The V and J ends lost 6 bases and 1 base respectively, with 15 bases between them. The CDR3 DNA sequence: TGTGCCAGCAGGATCCCAGGGGCCGGGAACACTGAAGCTTTCTTT. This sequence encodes CASRIPGAGNTEAFF.

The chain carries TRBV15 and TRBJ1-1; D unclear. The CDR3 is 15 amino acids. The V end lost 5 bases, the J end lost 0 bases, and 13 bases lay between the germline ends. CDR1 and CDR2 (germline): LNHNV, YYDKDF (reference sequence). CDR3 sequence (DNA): TGTGCCACCAGCCGCTTCGGGAGCCTGAACACTGAAGCTTTCTTT. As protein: CATSRFGSLNTEAFF.

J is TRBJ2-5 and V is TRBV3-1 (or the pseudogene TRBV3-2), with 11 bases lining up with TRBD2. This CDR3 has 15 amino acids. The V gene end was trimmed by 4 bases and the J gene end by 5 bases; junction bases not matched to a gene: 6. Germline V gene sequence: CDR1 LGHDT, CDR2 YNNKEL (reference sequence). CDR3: CASSPVAGGLETQYF. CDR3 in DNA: TGTGCCAGCAGCCCCGTAGCGGGGGGGCTGGAGACCCAGTACTTC.

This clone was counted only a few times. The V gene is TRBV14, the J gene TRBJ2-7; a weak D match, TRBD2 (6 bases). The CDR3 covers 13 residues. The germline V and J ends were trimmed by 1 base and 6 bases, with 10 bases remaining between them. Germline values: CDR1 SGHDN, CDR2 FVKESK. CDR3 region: CASSQGGGAEQYF. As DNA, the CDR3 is TGTGCCAGCAGCCAAGGGGGAGGAGCCGAGCAGTACTTC.

CDR3 loop: CASSLAANEQFF. The CDR3 DNA follows: TGTGCCAGCAGCCTCGCGGCCAATGAGCAGTTCTTC. The chain links TRBV25-1 to TRBJ2-1, with D uncertain. V lost 6 bases and J 6 bases, leaving 9 bases between the germline ends. Germline V gene lookup returns CDR1 MGHDK and CDR2 SYGVNS. The CDR3 extends over 12 amino acids.

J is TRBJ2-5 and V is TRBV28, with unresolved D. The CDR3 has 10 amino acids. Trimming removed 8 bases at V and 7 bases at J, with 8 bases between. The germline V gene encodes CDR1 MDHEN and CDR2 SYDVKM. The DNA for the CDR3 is TGTGCCAGCGAAAGAGGGACCCAGTACTTC. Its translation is CASERGTQYF.

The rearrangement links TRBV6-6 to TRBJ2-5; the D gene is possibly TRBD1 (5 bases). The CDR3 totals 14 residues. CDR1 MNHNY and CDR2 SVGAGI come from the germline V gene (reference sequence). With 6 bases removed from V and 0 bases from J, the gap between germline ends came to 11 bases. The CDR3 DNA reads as TGTGCCAGCAGGGGTGCACAGGACCAAGAGACCCAGTACTTC. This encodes CASRGAQDQETQYF.

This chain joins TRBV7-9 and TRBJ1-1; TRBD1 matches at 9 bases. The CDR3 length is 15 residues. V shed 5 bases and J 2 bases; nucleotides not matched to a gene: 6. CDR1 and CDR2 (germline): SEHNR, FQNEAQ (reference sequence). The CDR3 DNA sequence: TGTGCCAGCAGCCATCCACAGGGGGCTAACACTGAAGCTTTCTTT. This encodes CASSHPQGANTEAFF.

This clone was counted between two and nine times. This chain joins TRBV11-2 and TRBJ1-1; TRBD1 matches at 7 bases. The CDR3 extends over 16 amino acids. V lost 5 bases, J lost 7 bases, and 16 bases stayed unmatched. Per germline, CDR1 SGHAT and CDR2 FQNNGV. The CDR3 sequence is CASSHPPVTGTLEAFF. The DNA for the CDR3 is TGTGCCAGCAGCCACCCTCCCGTGACAGGGACCCTTGAAGCTTTCTTT.

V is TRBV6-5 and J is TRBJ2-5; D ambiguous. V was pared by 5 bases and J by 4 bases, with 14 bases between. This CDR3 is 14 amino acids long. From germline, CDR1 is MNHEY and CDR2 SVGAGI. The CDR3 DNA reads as TGTGCCAGCAGTCCATCATCCTGGGCAGAGACCCAGTACTTC. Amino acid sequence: CASSPSSWAETQYF.

The CDR3 here is CASRRGQNTEAFF. CDR3 bases: TGTGCCAGCAGAAGGGGGCAGAACACTGAAGCTTTCTTT. The V call is TRBV7-3, the J call TRBJ1-1; 7 nucleotides agree with TRBD1. Trimming cost V 6 bases and J 1 base; bases outside gene matches: 2. Germline values: CDR1 SGHTA, CDR2 FQGTGA. CDR3 size: 13 residues.

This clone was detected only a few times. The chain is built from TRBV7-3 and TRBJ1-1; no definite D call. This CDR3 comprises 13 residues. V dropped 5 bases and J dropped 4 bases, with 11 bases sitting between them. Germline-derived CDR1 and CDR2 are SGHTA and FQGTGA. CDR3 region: CASSRGPSTEAFF. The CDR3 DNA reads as TGTGCCAGCAGCCGCGGGCCAAGCACTGAAGCTTTCTTT.

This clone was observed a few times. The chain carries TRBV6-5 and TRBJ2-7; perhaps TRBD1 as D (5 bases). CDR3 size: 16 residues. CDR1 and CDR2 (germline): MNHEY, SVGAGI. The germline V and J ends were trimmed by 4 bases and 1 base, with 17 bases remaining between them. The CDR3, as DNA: TGTGCCAGCAGTTCAGAACAGGTTCAGAAATCCTACGAGCAGTACTTC. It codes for CASSSEQVQKSYEQYF.

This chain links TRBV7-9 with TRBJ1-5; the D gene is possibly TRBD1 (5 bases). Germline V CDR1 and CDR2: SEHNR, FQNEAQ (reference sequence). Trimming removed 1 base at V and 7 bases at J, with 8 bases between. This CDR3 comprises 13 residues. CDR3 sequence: CASSLGGGQPQHF. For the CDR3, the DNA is TGTGCCAGCAGCTTAGGCGGGGGACAGCCCCAGCATTTT.

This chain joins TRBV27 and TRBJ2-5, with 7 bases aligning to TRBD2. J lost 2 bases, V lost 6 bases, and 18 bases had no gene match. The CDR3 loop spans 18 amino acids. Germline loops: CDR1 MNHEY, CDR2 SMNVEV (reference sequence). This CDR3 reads CASSPLAILTAGQETQYF. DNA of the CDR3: TGTGCCAGCAGCCCGCTGGCGATACTTACAGCGGGGCAAGAGACCCAGTACTTC.

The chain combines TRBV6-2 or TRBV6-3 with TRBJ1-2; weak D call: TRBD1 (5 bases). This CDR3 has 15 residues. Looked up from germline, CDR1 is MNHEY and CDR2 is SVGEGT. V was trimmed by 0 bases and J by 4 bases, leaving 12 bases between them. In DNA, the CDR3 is TGTGCCAGCAGTTACTCGAAACAGGACCTCTATGGCTACACCTTC. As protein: CASSYSKQDLYGYTF.

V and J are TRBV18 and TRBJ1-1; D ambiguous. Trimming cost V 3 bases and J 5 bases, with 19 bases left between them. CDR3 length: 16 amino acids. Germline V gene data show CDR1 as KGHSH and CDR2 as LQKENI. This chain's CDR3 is CASSPKDQAGSTEAFF. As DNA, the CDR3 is TGTGCCAGCTCACCCAAAGACCAGGCGGGGAGTACTGAAGCTTTCTTT.

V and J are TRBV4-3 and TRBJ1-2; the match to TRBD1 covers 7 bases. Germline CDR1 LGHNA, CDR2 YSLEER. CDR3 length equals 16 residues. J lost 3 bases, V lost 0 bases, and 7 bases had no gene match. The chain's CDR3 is CASSQEGLGQYYGYTF. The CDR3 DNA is TGCGCCAGCAGCCAAGAGGGCTTGGGACAGTACTATGGCTACACCTTC.

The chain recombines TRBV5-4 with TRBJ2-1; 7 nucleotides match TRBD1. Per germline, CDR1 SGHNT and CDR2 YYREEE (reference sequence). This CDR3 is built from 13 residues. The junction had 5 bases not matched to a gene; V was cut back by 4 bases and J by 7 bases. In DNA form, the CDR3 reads TGTGCCAGCAGCCCCGGACAGGTAAATGAGCAGTTCTTC. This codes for CASSPGQVNEQFF.